The 19 T cell receptor beta chains given below trace back to one sample, sequenced in a study of blood T cell repertoires in COVID-19. TCRdb's table, derived via immunoSEQ multiplex PCR, lists solely in-frame clones and lacks some. The sample includes roughly 150,000 clones, 78% seen only once; the top ten take approximately 6%. Specimen: PBMCs or T cells enriched from blood (not recorded which). The receptors were sampled from a woman aged 50 to 60 who had recovered from COVID-19.

The V and J genes are TRBV5-5 and TRBJ1-4; D is perhaps TRBD1 (5 bases). Trimming removed 0 bases at V and 0 bases at J, with 6 bases between. The CDR3 totals 15 residues. Germline CDR1 reads SGHKS; CDR2 reads YYEKEE (reference sequence). The CDR3 here is CASSLGRATNEKLFF. The CDR3 DNA follows: TGTGCCAGCAGCTTGGGCAGGGCAACTAATGAAAAACTGTTTTTT.

V and J are TRBV20-1 and TRBJ2-7; 8 bases align to TRBD1. The CDR3 is 13 residues long. Trimming at V came to 3 bases and at J to 6 bases, leaving 7 bases not matched to a gene. Germline V gene sequence: CDR1 DFQATT, CDR2 SNEGSKA (reference sequence). The CDR3: CSASDRGLGEQYF. The CDR3 DNA reads TGCAGTGCTAGTGACAGGGGCCTGGGCGAGCAGTACTTC.

The rearrangement links TRBV2 to TRBJ2-1; possible D gene TRBD2, 5 bases. Germline V lookup: CDR1 SNHLY, CDR2 FYNNEI. CDR3 length equals 14 residues. Trimming took 2 bases from V and 8 from J, leaving 13 bases between them. This CDR3 is CASSEHDYSDEQFF. For the CDR3, the DNA is TGTGCCAGCAGTGAACATGATTATAGCGATGAGCAGTTCTTC.

The chain recombines TRBV25-1 with TRBJ2-7, with 9 bases lining up with TRBD2. Germline V gene sequence: CDR1 MGHDK, CDR2 SYGVNS. CDR3 length equals 15 residues. J was trimmed by 4 bases and V by 3 bases; bases with no gene match: 7. The DNA for the CDR3 is TGTGCCAGCAGTGAGGCGGGGGGGCCCGAGTACGAGCAGTACGTC. Encoded protein: CASSEAGGPEYEQYV.

This clone appeared a few times. The chain carries TRBV3-1 (or the pseudogene TRBV3-2) and TRBJ2-7, with 13 bases aligning to TRBD2. The V gene's germline CDR1 is LGHDT and CDR2 YNNKEL (reference sequence). With V trimmed by 5 bases and J by 1 base, 14 bases remained unmatched. CDR3 size: 19 residues. The CDR3 sequence: CASSDRGGTSGVKSYEQYF. DNA for the CDR3: TGTGCCAGCAGCGATAGAGGTGGGACTAGCGGGGTTAAATCCTACGAGCAGTACTTC.

This chain uses TRBV4-2 with TRBJ2-1; 9 bases are shared with TRBD2. The CDR3 has 15 residues. The V and J ends lost 0 bases and 7 bases, in that order; junction bases with no gene match: 4. CDR1 and CDR2 (germline): LGHNA, YNFKEQ. CDR3 sequence (DNA): TGTGCCAGCAGCCAAGAACTAGCGGGCTATAATGAGCAGTTCTTC. Protein sequence: CASSQELAGYNEQFF.

This chain connects TRBV6-5 to TRBJ2-3, with D uncertain. The ends were cut back, 8 bases at V and 3 bases at J, with 12 bases in the middle. From germline, CDR1 is MNHEY and CDR2 SVGAGI. The CDR3 runs to 13 residues. The CDR3 region has the DNA TGTGCCAGCCGCGACTCTGGGACAGATACGCAGTATTTT. Protein sequence: CASRDSGTDTQYF.

The sample holds one count of this clone. V gene TRBV11-2 combines with J gene TRBJ1-1, with a weak D call TRBD1 (6 bases). Germline CDR1 SGHAT, CDR2 FQNNGV. V was pared by 5 bases and J by 9 bases, with 13 bases between. The CDR3 covers 12 residues. This CDR3 is CASSPRGDKAFF. Here the CDR3 DNA reads TGTGCCAGCAGCCCTCGGGGGGACAAAGCTTTCTTT.

The CDR3 is CASSRGGQYGYTF. CDR3 sequence (DNA): TGTGCCAGCTCAAGGGGGGGCCAATATGGCTACACCTTC. The gene calls are TRBV18 and TRBJ1-2; perhaps TRBD1 as D (6 bases). The germline gives CDR1 KGHSH, CDR2 LQKENI. The CDR3 loop spans 13 amino acids. V lost 5 bases to trimming and J lost 5 bases, with 12 bases between them.

V gene TRBV7-9 combines with J gene TRBJ1-5; D gene unclear. The CDR3 loop spans 15 amino acids. Germline V CDR1 and CDR2: SEHNR, FQNEAQ (reference sequence). The V end lost 5 bases, the J end lost 5 bases, and 16 bases lay between the germline ends. CDR3 sequence (DNA): TGTGCCAGCAGCCTCCTTGCGGGCTTTGATCAGCCCCAGCATTTT. Protein sequence: CASSLLAGFDQPQHF.

The CDR3 loop reads CASKTRLVDEQFF. The CDR3 DNA reads as TGTGCCAGCAAGACAAGACTAGTTGATGAGCAGTTCTTC. The rearrangement uses TRBV19 and TRBJ2-1; TRBD2 is a possible D gene (6 bases). CDR1 LNHDA and CDR2 SQIVND come from the germline V gene (reference sequence). The V end was cut by 9 bases, the J end by 8 bases, with 17 bases between. There are 13 residues in the CDR3.

In its sample, this clone was seen a few times. This specimen includes other DNA sequences encoding the same CDR3. The chain links TRBV5-5 to TRBJ2-5; 11 bases are shared with TRBD1. In germline, CDR1 is SGHKS, CDR2 YYEKEE (reference sequence). With 0 bases clipped from V and 0 bases from J, the junction kept 1 base outside the gene matches. CDR3 size: 16 residues. The CDR3 DNA follows: TGTGCCAGCAGCTTGGGGACAGGGGGCCACCAAGAGACCCAGTACTTC. Translated, it gives CASSLGTGGHQETQYF.

This clone was seen only a few times. The chain combines TRBV15 with TRBJ1-4; TRBD1 agrees at 7 bases. The CDR3 sequence is 14 residues long. The germline gives CDR1 LNHNV, CDR2 YYDKDF (reference sequence). With 3 bases clipped from V and 5 bases from J, the junction kept 3 bases outside the gene matches. In nucleotides, the CDR3 is TGTGCCACCAGCAGGAAGACAGGGAATGAAAAACTGTTTTTT. Its protein product is CATSRKTGNEKLFF.

V is TRBV3-1 (or the pseudogene TRBV3-2) and J is TRBJ1-2, with D perhaps matching TRBD1 (6 bases). This CDR3 spans 15 amino acids. Between the trimmed V and J ends, which lost 6 bases and 0 bases, there was a span of 14 bases. CDR1 is LGHDT, CDR2 YNNKEL, per germline (reference sequence). The CDR3 DNA sequence: TGTGCCAGCAGTCCTCACGACAGGACTAACTATGGCTACACCTTC. It is translated as CASSPHDRTNYGYTF.

The V gene is TRBV11-2, the J gene TRBJ2-7; possible D gene TRBD1, 6 bases. Trimming pared 4 bases from V and 5 bases from J, leaving 9 bases between. CDR3 length equals 12 residues. From germline, CDR1 is SGHAT and CDR2 FQNNGV. CDR3 coding DNA: TGTGCCAGCAGCTCCGCAGGGGACGAGCAGTACTTC. It codes for CASSSAGDEQYF.

The chain has TRBV11-2 and TRBJ1-2; 10 bases are a match to TRBD1. V was clipped by 5 bases and J by 8 bases; unmatched bases: 11. Germline values: CDR1 SGHAT, CDR2 FQNNGV. The CDR3 totals 15 residues. For the CDR3, the DNA is TGTGCCAGCAGCCCGACGACAGGGGGCCACGGCGGCTACACCTTC. It translates to CASSPTTGGHGGYTF.

This clone has a handful of counts. This sequence joins TRBV19 and TRBJ2-3, with 7 nucleotides matching TRBD2. This CDR3 spans 15 amino acids. The V segment lost 7 bases and the J segment 4 bases; nucleotides outside the gene matches: 11. Germline V gene sequence: CDR1 LNHDA, CDR2 SQIVND (reference sequence). For the CDR3, the DNA is TGTGCCAGTAATCGCGCGGGGGTGGGCCCAGATACGCAGTATTTT. Translation: CASNRAGVGPDTQYF.

V gene TRBV4-1 combines with J gene TRBJ1-5; TRBD1 aligns across 7 bases. CDR1 is MGHRA, CDR2 YSYEKL, per germline. Germline trimming cut 6 bases from V and 2 bases from J; bases unmatched to any gene: 10. This CDR3 has 16 amino acids. DNA of the CDR3: TGCGCCAGCAGTTCATATCAGGGGGAGGGCAATCAGCCCCAGCATTTT. Its translation: CASSSYQGEGNQPQHF.

The genes are TRBV2 and TRBJ1-2; tentative D call: TRBD1 (6 bases). The CDR3 sequence is 11 residues long. V was clipped by 11 bases and J by 6 bases, with 13 bases between them. CDR1 and CDR2 (germline): SNHLY, FYNNEI. CDR3 protein: CAGGELDGYTF. As DNA, the CDR3 is TGTGCCGGGGGCGAATTAGATGGCTACACCTTC.